The clone carrying this T cell receptor (beta chain) was seen a handful of times. Researchers prepared the TCRbeta library using unique molecular identifiers, the study reports. In TCRdb, the PCR reads were re-called with MiXCR into one record per CDR3 protein. The table has 500,000 or so distinct CDR3 sequences, over 25% seen once. The data belong to a study of T-cell reconstitution after alpha-beta-depleted transplantation in children. Trimming at V came to 6 bases and at J to 7 bases, leaving 14 bases not matched to a gene. The CDR3 loop spans 15 amino acids. The chain has TRBV12-3 or TRBV12-4 and TRBJ1-1, with TRBD1 matching over 7 bases. Material: PBMCs from the stem cell graft donor, obtained from the stem cell graft. The receptor was isolated from a human donor who donated a stem cell graft to a child with aplastic anemia. The CDR3 nucleotides are TGTGCCAGCAGCGACAGGGCTTTGGGGTTTTATGAAGCTTTCTTT. Translation gives CASSDRALGFYEAFF.